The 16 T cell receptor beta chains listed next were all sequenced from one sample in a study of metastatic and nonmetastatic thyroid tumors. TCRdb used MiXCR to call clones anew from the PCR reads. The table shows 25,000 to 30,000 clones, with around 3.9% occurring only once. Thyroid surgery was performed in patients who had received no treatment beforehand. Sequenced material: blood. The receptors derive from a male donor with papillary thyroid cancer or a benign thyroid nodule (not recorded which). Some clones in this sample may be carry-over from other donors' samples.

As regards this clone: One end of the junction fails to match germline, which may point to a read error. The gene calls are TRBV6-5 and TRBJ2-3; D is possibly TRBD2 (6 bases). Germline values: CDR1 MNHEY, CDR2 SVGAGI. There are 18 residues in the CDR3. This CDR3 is CASIYSIIAAEYTDTQYF. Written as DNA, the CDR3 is TGTGCCAGCATTTACTCGATAATAGCGGCAGAGTACACAGATACGCAGTATTTT.

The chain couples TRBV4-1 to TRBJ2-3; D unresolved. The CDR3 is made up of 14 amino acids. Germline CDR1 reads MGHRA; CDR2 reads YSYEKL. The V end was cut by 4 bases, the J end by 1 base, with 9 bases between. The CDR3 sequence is CASSPAAGTDTQYF. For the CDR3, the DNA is TGCGCCAGCAGCCCGGCAGCAGGCACAGATACGCAGTATTTT.

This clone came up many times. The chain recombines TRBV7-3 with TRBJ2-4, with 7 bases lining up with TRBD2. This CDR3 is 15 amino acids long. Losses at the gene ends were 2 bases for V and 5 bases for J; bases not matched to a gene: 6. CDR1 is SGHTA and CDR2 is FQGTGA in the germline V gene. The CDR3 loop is CASSLRSGAQNIQYF. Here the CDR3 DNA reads TGTGCCAGCAGCTTACGGAGCGGGGCCCAAAACATTCAGTACTTC.

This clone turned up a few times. The CDR3 here is CASLGSDRANTGELFF. The CDR3 DNA follows: TGTGCCAGTTTGGGGAGCGACCGCGCGAACACCGGGGAGCTGTTTTTT. V is TRBV6-2 or TRBV6-3 and J is TRBJ2-2; TRBD2 might be the D (5 bases). The CDR3 is 16 residues long. Germline CDR1 reads MNHEY; CDR2 reads SVGEGT. Between the trimmed V and J ends, which lost 9 bases and 0 bases, there was a span of 17 bases.

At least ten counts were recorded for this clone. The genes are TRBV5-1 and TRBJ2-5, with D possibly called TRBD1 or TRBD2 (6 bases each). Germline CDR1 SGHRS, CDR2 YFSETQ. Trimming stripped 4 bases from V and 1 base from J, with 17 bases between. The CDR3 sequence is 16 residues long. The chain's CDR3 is CASSRGTGTLQETQYF. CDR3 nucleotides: TGCGCCAGCAGCAGGGGGACCGGGACTCTCCAAGAGACCCAGTACTTC. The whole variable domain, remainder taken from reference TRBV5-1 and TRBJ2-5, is KAGVTQTPRYLIKTRGQQVTLSCSPISGHRSVSWYQQTPGQGLQFLFEYFSETQRNKGNFPGRFSGRQFSNSRSEMNVSTLELGDSALYLCASSRGTGTLQETQYFGPGTRLLVL.

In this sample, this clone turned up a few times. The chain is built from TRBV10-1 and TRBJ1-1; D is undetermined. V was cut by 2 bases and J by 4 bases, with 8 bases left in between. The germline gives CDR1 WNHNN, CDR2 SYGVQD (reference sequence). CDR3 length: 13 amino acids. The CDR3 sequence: CASSERYVTEAFF. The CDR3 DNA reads TGCGCCAGCAGTGAGCGGTACGTCACTGAAGCTTTCTTT.

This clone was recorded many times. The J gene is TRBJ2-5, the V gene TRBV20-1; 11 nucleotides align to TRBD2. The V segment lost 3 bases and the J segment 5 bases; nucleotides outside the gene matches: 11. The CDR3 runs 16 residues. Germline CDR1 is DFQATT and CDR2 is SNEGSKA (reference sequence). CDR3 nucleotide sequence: TGCAGTGCTAGGGGTACTAGCGGGAGATTTGACGAGACCCAGTACTTC. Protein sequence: CSARGTSGRFDETQYF.

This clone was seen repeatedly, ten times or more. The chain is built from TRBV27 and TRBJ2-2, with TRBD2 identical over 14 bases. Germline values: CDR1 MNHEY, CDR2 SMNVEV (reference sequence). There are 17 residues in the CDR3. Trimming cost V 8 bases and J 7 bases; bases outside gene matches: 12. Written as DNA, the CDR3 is TGTGCCAGCGGCCTGACTAGCGGGAGGGAATATGACGGGGAGCTGTTTTTT. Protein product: CASGLTSGREYDGELFF.

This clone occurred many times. Written as DNA, the CDR3 is TGCGCCAGCAGTGAGTCCTGGAAGCTAGCGGGTTTCGAGACCCAGTACTTC. It translates to CASSESWKLAGFETQYF. This chain links TRBV10-2 with TRBJ2-5, with TRBD2 matching 8 bases. Trimming removed 0 bases from V and 5 bases from J; junction bases left unmatched: 11. The V gene's germline CDR1 is WSHSY and CDR2 SAAADI. The CDR3 covers 17 residues.

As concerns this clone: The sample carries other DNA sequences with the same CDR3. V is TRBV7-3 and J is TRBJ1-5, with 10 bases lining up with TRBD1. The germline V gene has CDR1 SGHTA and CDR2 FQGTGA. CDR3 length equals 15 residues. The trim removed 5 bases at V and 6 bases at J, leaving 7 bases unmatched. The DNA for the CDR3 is TGTGCCAGCAGCCGGGACAGGGGCCCTCTTCAGCCCCAGCATTTT. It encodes CASSRDRGPLQPQHF. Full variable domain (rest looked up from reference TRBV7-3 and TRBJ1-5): GAGVSQTPSNKVTEKGKYVELRCDPISGHTALYWYRQSLGQGPEFLIYFQGTGAADDSGLPNDRFFAVRPEGSVSTLKIQRTERGDSAVYLCASSRDRGPLQPQHFGDGTRLSIL.

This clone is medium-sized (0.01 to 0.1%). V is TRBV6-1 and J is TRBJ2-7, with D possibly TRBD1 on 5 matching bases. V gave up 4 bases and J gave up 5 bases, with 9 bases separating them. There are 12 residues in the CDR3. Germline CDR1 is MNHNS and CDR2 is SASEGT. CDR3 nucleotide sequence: TGTGCCAGCAGTGTCCAGGGAAACGAGCAGTACTTC. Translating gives CASSVQGNEQYF.

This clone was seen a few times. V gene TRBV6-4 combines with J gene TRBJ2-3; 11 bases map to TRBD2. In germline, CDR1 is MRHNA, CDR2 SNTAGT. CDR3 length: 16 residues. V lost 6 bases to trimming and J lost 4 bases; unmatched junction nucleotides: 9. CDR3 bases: TGTGCCAGCAGCTCCGGTACTAGCGGGAGTGCAGATACGCAGTATTTT. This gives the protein CASSSGTSGSADTQYF.

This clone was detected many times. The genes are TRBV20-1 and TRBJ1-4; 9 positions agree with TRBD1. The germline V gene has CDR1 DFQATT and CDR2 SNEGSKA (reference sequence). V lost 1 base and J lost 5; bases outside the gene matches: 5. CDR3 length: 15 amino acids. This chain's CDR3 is CSARATGGRNEKLFF. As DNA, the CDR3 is TGCAGTGCTAGAGCAACAGGGGGCCGGAATGAAAAACTGTTTTTT.

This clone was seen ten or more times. The CDR3 protein is CSARGGDGTLNTEAFF. For the CDR3, the DNA is TGCAGTGCTAGAGGAGGGGACGGGACCTTGAACACTGAAGCTTTCTTT. This rearrangement joins TRBV20-1 to TRBJ1-1; possibly TRBD1 for D (5 bases). CDR1 and CDR2 (germline): DFQATT, SNEGSKA (reference sequence). This CDR3 comprises 16 residues. Trimming left V 1 base short and J 0 bases short, with 15 bases between.

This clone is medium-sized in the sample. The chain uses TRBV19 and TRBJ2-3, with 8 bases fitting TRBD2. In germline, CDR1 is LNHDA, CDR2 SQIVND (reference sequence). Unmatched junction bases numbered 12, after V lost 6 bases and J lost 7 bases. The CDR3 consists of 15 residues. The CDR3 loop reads CASSKSGSGGNTQYF. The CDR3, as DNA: TGTGCCAGTAGCAAAAGCGGGAGTGGTGGGAATACGCAGTATTTT.

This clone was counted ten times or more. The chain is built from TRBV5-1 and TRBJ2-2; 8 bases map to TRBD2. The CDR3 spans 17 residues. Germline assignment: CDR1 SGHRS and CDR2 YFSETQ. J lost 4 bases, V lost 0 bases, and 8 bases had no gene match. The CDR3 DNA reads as TGCGCCAGCAGCTTGGGAGGCGGCGGGAGGAGCACCGGGGAGCTGTTTTTT. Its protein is CASSLGGGGRSTGELFF.